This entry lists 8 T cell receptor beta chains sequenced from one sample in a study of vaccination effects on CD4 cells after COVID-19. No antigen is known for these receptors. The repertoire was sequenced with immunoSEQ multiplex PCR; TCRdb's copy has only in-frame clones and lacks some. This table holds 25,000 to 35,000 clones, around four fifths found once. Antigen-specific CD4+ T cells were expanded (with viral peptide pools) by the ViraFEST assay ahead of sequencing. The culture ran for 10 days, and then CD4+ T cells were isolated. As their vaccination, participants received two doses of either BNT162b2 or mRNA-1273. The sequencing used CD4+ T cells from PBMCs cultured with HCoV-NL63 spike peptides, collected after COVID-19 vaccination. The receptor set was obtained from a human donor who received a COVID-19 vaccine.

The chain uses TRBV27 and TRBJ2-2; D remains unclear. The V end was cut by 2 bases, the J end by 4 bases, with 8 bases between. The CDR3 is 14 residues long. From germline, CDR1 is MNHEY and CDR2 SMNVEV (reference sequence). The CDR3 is CASSLAPATGELFF. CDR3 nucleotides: TGTGCCAGCAGTTTAGCCCCAGCCACCGGGGAGCTGTTTTTT.

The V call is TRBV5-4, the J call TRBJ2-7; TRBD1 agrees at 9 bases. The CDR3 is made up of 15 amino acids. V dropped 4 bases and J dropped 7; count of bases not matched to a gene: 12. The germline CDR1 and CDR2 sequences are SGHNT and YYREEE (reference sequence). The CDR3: CASSLLTGGSVEQYF. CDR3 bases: TGTGCCAGCAGCCTACTGACAGGGGGATCGGTGGAGCAGTACTTC.

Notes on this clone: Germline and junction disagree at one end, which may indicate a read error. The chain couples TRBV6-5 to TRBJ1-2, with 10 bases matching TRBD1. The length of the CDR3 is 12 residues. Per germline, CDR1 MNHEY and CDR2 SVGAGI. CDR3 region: CASSYAGQGLDF. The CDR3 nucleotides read TGTGCCAGCAGTTACGCGGGACAGGGGCTGGACTTC.

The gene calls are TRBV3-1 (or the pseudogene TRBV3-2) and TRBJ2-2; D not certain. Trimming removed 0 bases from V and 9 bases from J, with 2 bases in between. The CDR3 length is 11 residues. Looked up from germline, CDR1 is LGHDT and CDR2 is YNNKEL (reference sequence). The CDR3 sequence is CASSQERELFF. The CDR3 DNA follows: TGTGCCAGCAGCCAAGAGAGGGAGCTGTTTTTT.

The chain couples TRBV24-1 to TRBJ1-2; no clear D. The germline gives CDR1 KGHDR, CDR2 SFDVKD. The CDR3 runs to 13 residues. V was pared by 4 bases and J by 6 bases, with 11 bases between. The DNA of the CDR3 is TGTGCCACCAGTGACCTCAAGTTCCATGGCTACACCTTC. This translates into CATSDLKFHGYTF.

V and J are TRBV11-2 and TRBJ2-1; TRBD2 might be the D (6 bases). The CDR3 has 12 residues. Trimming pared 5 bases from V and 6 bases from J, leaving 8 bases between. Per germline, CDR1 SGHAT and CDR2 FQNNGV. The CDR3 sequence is CASSPTSNEQFF. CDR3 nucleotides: TGTGCCAGCAGCCCGACTAGCAATGAGCAGTTCTTC.

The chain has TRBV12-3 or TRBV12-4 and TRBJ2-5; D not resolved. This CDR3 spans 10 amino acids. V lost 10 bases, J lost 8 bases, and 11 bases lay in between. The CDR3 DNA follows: TGTGCCACCGATATAAGAACCCAGTACTTC. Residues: CATDIRTQYF.

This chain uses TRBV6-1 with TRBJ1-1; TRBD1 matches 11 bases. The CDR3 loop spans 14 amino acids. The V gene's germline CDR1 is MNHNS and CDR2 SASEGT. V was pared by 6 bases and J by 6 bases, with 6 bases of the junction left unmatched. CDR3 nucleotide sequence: TGTGCCAGCAGCCTCGGACAGGGGGCATCTGAAGCTTTCTTT. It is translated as CASSLGQGASEAFF.